This T cell receptor (beta chain) was sequenced during a study of Ad26.COV2.S vaccination and SARS-CoV-2 variants. Looking at the study overall: Sample donor was a member of the COV1001 Ad26.COV2.S trial arm.

Turning to this clone: What it recognizes is unknown.

Whole-study findings and limits: Considerable breadth of spike-specific CD8+ and CD4+ T cell responses has reportedly been documented following vaccination. With respect to non-spike TCR breadth, vaccine and placebo recipients were similar.

V was clipped by 0 bases and J by 4 bases; unmatched bases: 4. CDR3 length: 16 residues. Germline CDR1 is SGHVS and CDR2 is FQNEAQ. Treatment: 19 received Ad26.COV2.S at low or high dose, single or two shots; about 5 received placebo; per-sample allocation not given. It was on day 63 after the first vaccine or placebo injection that samples were taken. The donor was a Boston adult aged 18-55 years. Method: immunoSEQ multiplex PCR; TCRdb's copy keeps in-frame clones and lacks some. Found here are roughly 420,000 clones, about 91% of them singletons; the top ten hold approximately 2.5%. The sequence was collected from a person aged 18-65 years who received the Ad26.COV2.S COVID-19 vaccine or a placebo. The sequencing used peripheral blood, collected in a trial of Ad26.COV2.S vaccine versus placebo. The V and J genes are TRBV7-8 and TRBJ2-3; TRBD2 matches 10 bases. The DNA for the CDR3 is TGTGCCAGCAGCTTAGCTAGCGGGGGGAGGGCAGATACGCAGTATTTT. It yields the protein CASSLASGGRADTQYF.